These 9 T cell receptor beta chains came from one sample sequenced in a study of blood T cell repertoires in COVID-19. Clones were read by immunoSEQ multiplex PCR, and TCRdb kept only the in-frame ones, dropping some. This table has 120,000 to 150,000 clones, 84% appearing once. Sequences were obtained from PBMCs or T cells enriched from blood (not recorded which). The receptor set was obtained from a man aged 50 to 60 in a cohort exposed to, infected with or recovered from COVID-19 (not recorded which).

V gene TRBV5-1 combines with J gene TRBJ2-3; weak D call: TRBD2 (7 bases). Germline CDR1 SGHRS, CDR2 YFSETQ. Trimming removed 0 bases from V and 3 bases from J, with 17 bases in between. The CDR3 spans 17 residues. The CDR3 reads CASSLGPSGRGTDTQYF. CDR3 nucleotides: TGCGCCAGCAGCTTGGGACCGTCGGGGAGGGGGACAGATACGCAGTATTTT.

Only one count was recorded for this clone. The V call is TRBV18, the J call TRBJ1-3, with 8 bases lining up with TRBD1. V was pared by 1 base and J by 0 bases, with 8 bases of the junction left unmatched. The CDR3 contains 18 residues. The germline V gene encodes CDR1 KGHSH and CDR2 LQKENI. The CDR3 bases are TGTGCCAGCTCACCACGGGCCAACGGACAGGGCTCTGGAAACACCATATATTTT. Translating gives CASSPRANGQGSGNTIYF.

This clone was recorded a few times. Other nucleotide sequences from this sample produce the same CDR3. The chain employs TRBV28 and TRBJ1-6, with 9 bases that match TRBD1. The CDR3 has 14 amino acids. Germline CDR1 is MDHEN and CDR2 is SYDVKM. The J segment lost 7 bases and the V segment lost 6 bases, leaving 4 bases of the junction unmatched. CDR3 loop: CASRSGQGNSPLHF. DNA of the CDR3: TGTGCCAGCAGATCGGGACAGGGAAATTCACCCCTCCACTTT.

This chain joins TRBV5-4 and TRBJ1-4; 7 bases fit TRBD1. CDR3 length: 15 amino acids. The V gene end was trimmed by 2 bases and the J gene end by 7 bases; junction bases not matched to a gene: 8. The germline gives CDR1 SGHNT, CDR2 YYREEE (reference sequence). CDR3 sequence reads: CASSFSGTEAEKLFF. The CDR3 DNA is TGTGCCAGCAGCTTTTCCGGGACAGAAGCTGAAAAACTGTTTTTT. Based on the CDR3 plus reference TRBV5-4 and TRBJ1-4, the full variable domain is ETGVTQSPTHLIKTRGQQVTLRCSSQSGHNTVSWYQQALGQGPQFIFQYYREEENGRGNFPPRFSGLQFPNYSSELNVNALELDDSALYLCASSFSGTEAEKLFFGSGTQLSVL.

As DNA, the CDR3 is TGCAGTGCTAGTTTGGGACTAGCGGCGGCAGATACGCAGTATTTT. The encoded protein is CSASLGLAAADTQYF. The chain uses TRBV20-1 and TRBJ2-3; 11 bases agree with TRBD2. Trimming removed 3 bases from V and 4 bases from J; junction bases left unmatched: 6. The CDR3 is made up of 15 amino acids. Germline CDR1 DFQATT, CDR2 SNEGSKA (reference sequence).

The CDR3 spells CSVLIAGQETQYF. The CDR3 DNA reads TGCAGCGTACTGATAGCGGGGCAAGAGACCCAGTACTTC. The chain has TRBV29-1 and TRBJ2-5; 8 bases agree with TRBD2. With 6 bases clipped from V and 2 bases from J, the junction kept 5 bases outside the gene matches. CDR1 and CDR2 from the germline V gene are SQVTM and ANQGSEA. This CDR3 contains 13 residues. Full variable domain (remainder filled in from reference TRBV29-1 and TRBJ2-5): SAVISQKPSRDICQRGTSLTIQCQVDSQVTMMFWYRQQPGQSLTLIATANQGSEATYESGFVIDKFPISRPNLTFSTLTVSNMSPEDSSIYLCSVLIAGQETQYFGPGTRLLVL.

The V call is TRBV5-5, the J call TRBJ2-7, with 7 bases that match TRBD1. The CDR3 sequence is 14 residues long. In germline, CDR1 is SGHKS, CDR2 YYEKEE (reference sequence). V lost 4 bases to trimming and J lost 1 base; unmatched junction nucleotides: 5. Here the CDR3 DNA reads TGTGCCAGCAGCAACCCGGGACAGTCCTACGAGCAGTACTTC. This encodes CASSNPGQSYEQYF.

The chain has TRBV29-1 and TRBJ1-6; maybe TRBD1 (6 bases). The CDR3 is 15 amino acids. Trimming took 5 bases from V and 0 from J, leaving 11 bases between them. CDR1 and CDR2 (germline): SQVTM, ANQGSEA. As DNA, the CDR3 is TGCAGCGTTAAAACAGGGAGCTCCTATAATTCACCCCTCCACTTT. Its translation: CSVKTGSSYNSPLHF.

As to this clone: The junction does not match germline at one end; this may be a read error. DNA of the CDR3: TGTGCCTGGAGTGTACAGGGTAGCGGGGTGTCCGTCTTC. It specifies CAWSVQGSGVSVF. The V call is TRBV30, the J call TRBJ2-1, with 8 bases lining up with TRBD2. Per the germline V gene, CDR1 is GTSNPN and CDR2 is SVGIG (reference sequence). CDR3 length: 13 amino acids.